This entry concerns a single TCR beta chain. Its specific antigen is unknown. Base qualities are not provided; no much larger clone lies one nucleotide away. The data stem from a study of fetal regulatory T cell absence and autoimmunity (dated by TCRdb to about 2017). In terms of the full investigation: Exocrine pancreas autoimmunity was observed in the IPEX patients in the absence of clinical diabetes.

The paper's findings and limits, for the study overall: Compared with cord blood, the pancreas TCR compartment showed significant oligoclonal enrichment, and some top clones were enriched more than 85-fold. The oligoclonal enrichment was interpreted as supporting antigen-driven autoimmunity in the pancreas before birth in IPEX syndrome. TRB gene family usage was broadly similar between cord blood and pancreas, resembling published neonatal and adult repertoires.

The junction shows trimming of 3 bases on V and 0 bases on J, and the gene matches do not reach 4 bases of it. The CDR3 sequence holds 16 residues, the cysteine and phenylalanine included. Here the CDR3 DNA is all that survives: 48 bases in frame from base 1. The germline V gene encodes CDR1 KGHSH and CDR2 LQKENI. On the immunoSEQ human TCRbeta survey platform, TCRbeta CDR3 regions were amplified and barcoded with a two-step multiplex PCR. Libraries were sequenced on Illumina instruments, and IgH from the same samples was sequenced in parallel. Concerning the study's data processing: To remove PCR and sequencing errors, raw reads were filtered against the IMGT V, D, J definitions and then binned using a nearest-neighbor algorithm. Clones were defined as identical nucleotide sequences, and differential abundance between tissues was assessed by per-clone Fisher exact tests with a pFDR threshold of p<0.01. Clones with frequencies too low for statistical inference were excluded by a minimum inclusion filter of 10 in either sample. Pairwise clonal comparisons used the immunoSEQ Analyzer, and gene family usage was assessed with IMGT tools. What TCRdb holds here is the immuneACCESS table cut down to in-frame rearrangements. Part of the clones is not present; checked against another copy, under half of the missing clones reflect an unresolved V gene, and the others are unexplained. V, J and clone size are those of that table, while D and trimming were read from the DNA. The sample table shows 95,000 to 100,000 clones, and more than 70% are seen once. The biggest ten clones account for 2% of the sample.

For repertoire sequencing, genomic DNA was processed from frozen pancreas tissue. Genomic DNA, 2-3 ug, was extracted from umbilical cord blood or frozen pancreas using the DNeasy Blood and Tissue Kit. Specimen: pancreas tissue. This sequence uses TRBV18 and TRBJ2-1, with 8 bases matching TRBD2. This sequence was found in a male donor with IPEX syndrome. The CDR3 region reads CASSPGLGSSYNEQFF. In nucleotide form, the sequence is TGTGCCAGCTCACCGGGACTAGGTAGCTCCTACAATGAGCAGTTCTTC. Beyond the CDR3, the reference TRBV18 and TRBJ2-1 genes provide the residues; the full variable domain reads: NAGVMQNPRHLVRRRGQEARLRCSPMKGHSHVYWYRQLPEEGLKFMVYLQKENIIDESGMPKERFSAEFPKEGPSILRIQQVVRGDSAAYFCASSPGLGSSYNEQFFGPGTRLTVL.